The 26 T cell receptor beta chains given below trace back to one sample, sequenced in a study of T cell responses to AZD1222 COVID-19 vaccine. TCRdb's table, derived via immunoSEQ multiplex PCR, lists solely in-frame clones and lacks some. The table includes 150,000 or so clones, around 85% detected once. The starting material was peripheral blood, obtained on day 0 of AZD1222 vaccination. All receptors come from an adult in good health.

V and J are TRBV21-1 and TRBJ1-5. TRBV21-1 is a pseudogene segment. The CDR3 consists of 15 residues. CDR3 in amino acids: CASSPEGGSHQPQHF. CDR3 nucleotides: TGTGCCAGCAGCCCCGAGGGTGGGTCGCACCAGCCCCAGCATTTT.

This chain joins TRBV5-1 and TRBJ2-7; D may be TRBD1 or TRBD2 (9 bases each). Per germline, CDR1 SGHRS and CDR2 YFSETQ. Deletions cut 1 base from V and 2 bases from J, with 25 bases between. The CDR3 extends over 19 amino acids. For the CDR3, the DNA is TGCGCCAGCAGCTTGAGCACGACAGGGGGTAGCGGGAGCCCCTACGAGCAGTACTTC. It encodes CASSLSTTGGSGSPYEQYF.

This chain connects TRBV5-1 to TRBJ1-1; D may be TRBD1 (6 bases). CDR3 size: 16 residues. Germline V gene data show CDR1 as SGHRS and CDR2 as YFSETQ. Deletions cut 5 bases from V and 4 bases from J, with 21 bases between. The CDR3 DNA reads TGCGCCAGCAGGCACGGCGAGGGGACACTATTCACTGAAGCTTTCTTT. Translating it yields CASRHGEGTLFTEAFF.

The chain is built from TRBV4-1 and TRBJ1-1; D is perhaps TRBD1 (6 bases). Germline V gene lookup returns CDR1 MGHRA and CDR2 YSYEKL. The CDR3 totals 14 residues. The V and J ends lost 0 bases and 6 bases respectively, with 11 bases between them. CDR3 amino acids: CASSQDGGFSEAFF. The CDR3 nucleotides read TGCGCCAGCAGCCAAGACGGGGGCTTTTCTGAAGCTTTCTTT.

CDR3 DNA sequence: TGTGCCAGCAGCGGGTCCGGGGGGGCATCCACCGGGGAGCTGTTTTTT. The encoded protein is CASSGSGGASTGELFF. V gene TRBV5-4 combines with J gene TRBJ2-2, with 8 bases fitting TRBD2. CDR1 and CDR2 (germline): SGHNT, YYREEE (reference sequence). Trimming removed 4 bases from V and 4 bases from J; junction bases left unmatched: 9. The CDR3 runs to 16 residues. The variable domain in full, completed from reference TRBV5-4 and TRBJ2-2, reads ETGVTQSPTHLIKTRGQQVTLRCSSQSGHNTVSWYQQALGQGPQFIFQYYREEENGRGNFPPRFSGLQFPNYSSELNVNALELDDSALYLCASSGSGGASTGELFFGEGSRLTVL.

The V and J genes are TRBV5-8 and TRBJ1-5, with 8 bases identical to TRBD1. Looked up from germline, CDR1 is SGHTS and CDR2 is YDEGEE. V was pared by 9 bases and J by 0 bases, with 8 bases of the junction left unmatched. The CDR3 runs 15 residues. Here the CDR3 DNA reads TGTGCCACCCGGGACAGGAGTTATAGCAATCAGCCCCAGCATTTT. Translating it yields CATRDRSYSNQPQHF.

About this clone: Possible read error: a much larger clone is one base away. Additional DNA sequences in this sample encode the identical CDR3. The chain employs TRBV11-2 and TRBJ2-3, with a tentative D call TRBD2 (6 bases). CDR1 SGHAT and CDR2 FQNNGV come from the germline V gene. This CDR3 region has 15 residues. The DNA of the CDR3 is TGTGCCAGCGGAGGGTCTAGCCTTCTCACAGATACGCAATATTTT. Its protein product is CASGGSSLLTDTQYF.

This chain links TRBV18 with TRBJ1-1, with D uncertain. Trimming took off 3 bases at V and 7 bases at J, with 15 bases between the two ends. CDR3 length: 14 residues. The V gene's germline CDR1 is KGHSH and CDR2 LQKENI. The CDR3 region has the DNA TGTGCCAGCTCACCGGCGGAGACCTTCTATGAAGCTTTCTTT. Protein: CASSPAETFYEAFF.

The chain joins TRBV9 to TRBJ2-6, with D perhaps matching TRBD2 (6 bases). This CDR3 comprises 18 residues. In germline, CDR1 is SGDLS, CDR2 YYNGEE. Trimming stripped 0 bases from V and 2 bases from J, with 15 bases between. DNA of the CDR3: TGTGCCAGCAGCGTAGGGCGGGGACCAAGTCCTGGGGCCAACGTCCTGACTTTC. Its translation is CASSVGRGPSPGANVLTF.

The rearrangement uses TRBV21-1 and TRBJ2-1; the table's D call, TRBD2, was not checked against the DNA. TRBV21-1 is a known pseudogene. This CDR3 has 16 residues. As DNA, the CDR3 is TGTGCCAGCAGCACCCCATCACTGAACTGGCGGGAGGGCCGGTTCTTC. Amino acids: CASSTPSLNWREGRFF.

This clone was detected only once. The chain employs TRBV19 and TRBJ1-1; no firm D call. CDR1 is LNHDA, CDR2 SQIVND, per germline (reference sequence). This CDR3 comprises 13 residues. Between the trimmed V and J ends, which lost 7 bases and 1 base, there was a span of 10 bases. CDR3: CASKVNPNTEAFF. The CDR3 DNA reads TGTGCCAGTAAAGTCAACCCGAACACTGAAGCTTTCTTT.

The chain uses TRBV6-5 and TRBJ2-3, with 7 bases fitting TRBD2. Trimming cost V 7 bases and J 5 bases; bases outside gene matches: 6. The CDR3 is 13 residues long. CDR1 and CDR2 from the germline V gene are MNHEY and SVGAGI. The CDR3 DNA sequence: TGTGCCAGCAACCTCCCGGGGGGAGATACGCAGTATTTT. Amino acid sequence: CASNLPGGDTQYF.

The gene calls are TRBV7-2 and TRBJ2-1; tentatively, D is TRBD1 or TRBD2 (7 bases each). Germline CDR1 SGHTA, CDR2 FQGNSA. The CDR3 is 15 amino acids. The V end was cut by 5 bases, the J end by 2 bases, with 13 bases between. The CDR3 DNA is TGTGCCAGCAGCCCAGGGGGAGGGCCCTACAATGAGCAGTTCTTC. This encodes CASSPGGGPYNEQFF.

DNA for the CDR3: TGTGCCAGCAGCTTAGCGAGAGGTGGTTCCTACAATGAGCAGTTCTTC. Its translation is CASSLARGGSYNEQFF. This chain links TRBV7-9 with TRBJ2-1, with unresolved D. The CDR3 has 16 residues. With 0 bases removed from V and 1 base from J, the gap between germline ends came to 10 bases. The germline CDR1 and CDR2 sequences are SEHNR and FQNEAQ (reference sequence).

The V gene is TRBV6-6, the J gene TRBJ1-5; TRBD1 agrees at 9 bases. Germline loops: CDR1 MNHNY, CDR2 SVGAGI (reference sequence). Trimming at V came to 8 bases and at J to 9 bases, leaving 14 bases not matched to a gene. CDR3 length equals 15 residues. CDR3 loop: CASRTSWTGVPPQHF. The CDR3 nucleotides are TGTGCCAGCCGAACCTCCTGGACAGGGGTGCCGCCCCAGCATTTT.

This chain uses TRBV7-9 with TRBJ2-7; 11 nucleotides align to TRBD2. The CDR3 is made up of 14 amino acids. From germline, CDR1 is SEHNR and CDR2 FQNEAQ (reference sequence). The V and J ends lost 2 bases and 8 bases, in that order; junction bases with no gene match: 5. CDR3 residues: CASSLTLAGGKQYF. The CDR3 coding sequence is TGTGCCAGCAGCTTAACTTTAGCGGGAGGGAAGCAGTACTTC.

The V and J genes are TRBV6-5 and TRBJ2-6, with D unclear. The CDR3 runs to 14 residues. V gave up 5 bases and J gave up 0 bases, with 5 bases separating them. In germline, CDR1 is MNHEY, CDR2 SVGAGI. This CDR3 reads CASSTNSGANVLTF. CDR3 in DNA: TGTGCCAGCAGTACCAACTCTGGGGCCAACGTCCTGACTTTC.

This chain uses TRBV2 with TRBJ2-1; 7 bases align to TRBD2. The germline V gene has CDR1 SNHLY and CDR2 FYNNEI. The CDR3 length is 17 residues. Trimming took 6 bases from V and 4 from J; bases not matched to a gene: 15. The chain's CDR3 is CASSPPGGAGMYNEQFF. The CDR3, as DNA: TGTGCCAGCAGCCCTCCCGGAGGAGCGGGAATGTACAATGAGCAGTTCTTC.

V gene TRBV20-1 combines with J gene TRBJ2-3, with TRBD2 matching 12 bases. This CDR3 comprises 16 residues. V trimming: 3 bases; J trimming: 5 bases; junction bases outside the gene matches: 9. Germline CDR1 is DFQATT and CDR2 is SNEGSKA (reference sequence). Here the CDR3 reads CSASGLAGGPGDTQYF. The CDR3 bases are TGCAGTGCTAGTGGGCTAGCGGGGGGGCCTGGAGATACGCAGTATTTT.

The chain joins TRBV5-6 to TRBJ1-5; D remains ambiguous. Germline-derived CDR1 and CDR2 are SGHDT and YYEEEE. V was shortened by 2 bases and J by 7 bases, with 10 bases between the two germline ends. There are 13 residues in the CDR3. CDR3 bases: TGTGCCAGCAGCTTAGGAGAAGGCCAGCCCCAGCATTTT. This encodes CASSLGEGQPQHF.

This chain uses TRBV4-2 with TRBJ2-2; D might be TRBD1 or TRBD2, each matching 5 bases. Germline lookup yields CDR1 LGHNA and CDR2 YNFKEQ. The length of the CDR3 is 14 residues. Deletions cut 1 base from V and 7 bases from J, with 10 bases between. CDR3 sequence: CASSQVRGGGELFF. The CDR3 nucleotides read TGTGCCAGCAGCCAAGTACGGGGCGGCGGGGAGCTGTTTTTT.

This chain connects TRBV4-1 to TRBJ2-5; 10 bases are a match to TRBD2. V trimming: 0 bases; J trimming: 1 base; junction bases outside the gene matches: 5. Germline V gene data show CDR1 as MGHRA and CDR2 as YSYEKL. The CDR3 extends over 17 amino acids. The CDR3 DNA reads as TGCGCCAGCAGCCAAGAGGGGGCTAGCGGGGGCCAAGAGACCCAGTACTTC. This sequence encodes CASSQEGASGGQETQYF.

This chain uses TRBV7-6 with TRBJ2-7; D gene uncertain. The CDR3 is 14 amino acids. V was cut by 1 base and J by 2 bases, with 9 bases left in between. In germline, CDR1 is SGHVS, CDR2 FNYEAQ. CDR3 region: CASSLDLGAYEQYF. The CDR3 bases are TGTGCCAGCAGCTTAGACCTAGGAGCCTACGAGCAGTACTTC.

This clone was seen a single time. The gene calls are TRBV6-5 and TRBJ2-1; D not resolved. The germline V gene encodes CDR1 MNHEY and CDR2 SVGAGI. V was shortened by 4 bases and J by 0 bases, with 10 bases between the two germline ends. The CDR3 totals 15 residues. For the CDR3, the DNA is TGTGCCAGCAGTTGGCTTTCCAGCTCCTACAATGAGCAGTTCTTC. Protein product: CASSWLSSSYNEQFF.

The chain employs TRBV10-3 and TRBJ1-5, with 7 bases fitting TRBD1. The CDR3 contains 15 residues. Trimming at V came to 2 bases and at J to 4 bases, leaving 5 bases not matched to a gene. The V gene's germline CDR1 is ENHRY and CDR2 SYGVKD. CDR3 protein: CAISEEGAGNQPQHF. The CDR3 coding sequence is TGTGCCATCAGTGAGGAGGGGGCCGGGAATCAGCCCCAGCATTTT.

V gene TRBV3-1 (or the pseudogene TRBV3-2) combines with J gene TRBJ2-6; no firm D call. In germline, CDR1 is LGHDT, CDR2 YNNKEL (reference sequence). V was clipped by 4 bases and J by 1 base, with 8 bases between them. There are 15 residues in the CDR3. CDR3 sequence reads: CASSPKFSGANVLTF. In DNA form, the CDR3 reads TGTGCCAGCAGCCCTAAGTTTTCTGGGGCCAACGTCCTGACTTTC.